Listed below are T cell receptor beta chains from one sample, sequenced in a study of cytotoxic CD8 clonotypes in ibrutinib-treated CLL. Profiling relied on immunoSEQ multiplex PCR, and the TCRdb table lists in-frame clones only, not all of them. The repertoire holds a few hundred thousand clones, with 67% as singletons. Material: PBMCs, obtained after 36 months of ibrutinib treatment. Receptors were obtained from a human donor with chronic lymphocytic leukemia. Each CDR3 is given with its conserved first and last residue. D genes are given only for firm matches. Clone size is stated in some rows and not others, as once, few, many or a class when expanded.

v_gene,abundance,j_gene,d_gene,CDR3nt,CDR3aa
TRBV19,many,TRBJ2-5,NA,TGTGCCAGTAGTCAACAGCTTTACCAAGAGACCCAGTACTTC,CASSQQLYQETQYF
TRBV27,NA,TRBJ2-7,TRBD2,TGTGCCAGCAGTTTACAACGGCGGGAGGGGGTGGACGAGCAGTACTTC,CASSLQRREGVDEQYF
TRBV19,NA,TRBJ2-5,NA,TGTGCCAGTAGTATTCAAGAGACCCAGTACTTC,CASSIQETQYF
TRBV7-6,NA,TRBJ2-3,NA,TGTGCCAGCAGCCAGGGACACCGGAGCACAGATACGCAGTATTTT,CASSQGHRSTDTQYF
TRBV10-3,NA,TRBJ2-3,NA,TGTGCCATCAGTGATGACGGCGCGGCAGATACGCAGTATTTT,CAISDDGAADTQYF
TRBV27,few,TRBJ2-4,TRBD2,TGTGCCAGCAGTTTGGGGGGGGGCATTCAGTACTTC,CASSLGGGIQYF
TRBV6-1,NA,TRBJ2-7,TRBD1,TGTGCCAGCAGTGTGACAGGGTACGAGCAGTACTTC,CASSVTGYEQYF
TRBV28,NA,TRBJ1-2,NA,TGTGCCAGCAGTCAAATAAATCGGGGGGCGCACAATGGCTACACCTTC,CASSQINRGAHNGYTF
TRBV9,NA,TRBJ2-7,NA,TGTGCCAGCAGCGCCCTAGCAGCCACCTACGAGCAGTACTTC,CASSALAATYEQYF
TRBV5-5,NA,TRBJ2-5,NA,TGTGCCAGCAGCGCCGGGACCCAAGAGACCCAGTACTTC,CASSAGTQETQYF
TRBV5-1,NA,TRBJ2-7,NA,TGCGCCAGCTCCCCCAGGCATGGCTCCTACGAGCAGTACTTC,CASSPRHGSYEQYF
TRBV18,NA,TRBJ2-5,TRBD2,TGTGCCAGCTCAACGACTAGCCGCCAAGAGACCCAGTACTTC,CASSTTSRQETQYF
TRBV11-2,NA,TRBJ1-5,NA,TGTGCCAGCAGCTCCGGACAGATAGATAGCAATCAGCCCCAGCATTTT,CASSSGQIDSNQPQHF
TRBV5-1,NA,TRBJ2-7,NA,TGCGCCAGCAGCTTGAGAGGAGGGGTTAACGAGCAGTACTTC,CASSLRGGVNEQYF
TRBV28,NA,TRBJ2-7,TRBD1,TGTGCCAGCAGTCCTACAGGGGTGGAGTCCTACGAGCAGTACTTC,CASSPTGVESYEQYF
TRBV7-7,few,TRBJ2-7,TRBD1,TGTGCCAGCAGCCCTCGACAGGGAAACTACGAGCAGTACTTC,CASSPRQGNYEQYF
TRBV9,NA,TRBJ1-3,TRBD1,TGTGCCAGCAGCGAACTACCGGGACAGGGATCCTCTGGAAACACCATATATTTT,CASSELPGQGSSGNTIYF
TRBV28,NA,TRBJ1-4,NA,TGTGCCAGCAGCACCGGGGCAGAAAAACTGTTTTTT,CASSTGAEKLFF
TRBV19,NA,TRBJ1-2,NA,TGTGCCAGTAGTATCAGAAGGGCGGGTGGCTACACCTTC,CASSIRRAGGYTF
TRBV29-1,NA,TRBJ2-5,TRBD2,TGCAGCGTTGATTTATACCACATACTAGCGGGAGTGTTAGAGACCCAGTACTTC,CSVDLYHILAGVLETQYF
TRBV6-4,NA,TRBJ2-1,TRBD2,TGTGCCAGCAGTGGGTCGGGGGGGAATGAGCAGTTCTTC,CASSGSGGNEQFF
TRBV19,once,TRBJ1-6,NA,TGTGCCAGTACGGGGCTCCCGGGTTCACCCCTCCACTTT,CASTGLPGSPLHF
TRBV7-6,NA,TRBJ2-7,TRBD2,TGTGCCAGCAGCGCCTCTAGCGGGGGACCCTACGAGCAGTACTTC,CASSASSGGPYEQYF
TRBV5-1,NA,TRBJ2-3,NA,TGCGCCAGCAGCCCGGAGGGCAGATCTAGCACAGATACGCAGTATTTT,CASSPEGRSSTDTQYF
TRBV27,few,TRBJ2-7,NA,TGTGCCAGCAGTCCTATCGGGCCCGGGGGCGAGCAGTACTTC,CASSPIGPGGEQYF
TRBV7-3,few,TRBJ1-1,NA,TGTGCCAGCAGCTTTTCCCCCTCGACTGAAGCTTTCTTT,CASSFSPSTEAFF
TRBV28,few,TRBJ1-2,NA,TGTGCCAGCAGTTTATTGATGGGGAACTATGGCTACACCTTC,CASSLLMGNYGYTF
TRBV15,NA,TRBJ1-4,TRBD1,TGTGCCACCAGCAGAGGGACAGGGGTGACTAATGAAAAACTGTTTTTT,CATSRGTGVTNEKLFF
TRBV5-1,NA,TRBJ2-7,NA,TGCGCCAGCAGCTACCCAGGGCTCGACGAGCAGTACTTC,CASSYPGLDEQYF
TRBV29-1,NA,TRBJ1-5,NA,TGCAGCGTCGACCGGTACAGGGACATCCCGAAAGCCCATCAGCCCCAGCATTTT,CSVDRYRDIPKAHQPQHF
TRBV5-8,few,TRBJ1-2,NA,TGTGCCAGCAGCTTGGCCGTGGCAGCCCCTAACTATGGCTACACCTTC,CASSLAVAAPNYGYTF
TRBV7-9,NA,TRBJ2-3,NA,TGTGCCAGCAGCTTTACAGACGGCCATACGCAGTATTTT,CASSFTDGHTQYF
TRBV28,NA,TRBJ1-2,NA,TGTGCCAGCAGTTTAACCCCCGCGACAGGTCCCATCCTTAACTATGGCTACACCTTC,CASSLTPATGPILNYGYTF
TRBV5-4,few,TRBJ2-2,TRBD1,TGTGCCAGCAGCACCGGGACAGGGAAGACCGGGGAGCTGTTTTTT,CASSTGTGKTGELFF
TRBV28,few,TRBJ1-4,NA,TGTGCCAGCAGAAATGAAAAACTGTTTTTT,CASRNEKLFF
TRBV18,NA,TRBJ2-7,NA,TGTGCCAGCTCACCACTTGGGAAATTAACCTACGAGCAGTACTTC,CASSPLGKLTYEQYF
TRBV4-3,NA,TRBJ2-7,NA,TGCGCCAGCAGCCAAGACCTTTACGGGTACGAGCAGTACTTC,CASSQDLYGYEQYF
TRBV7-2,NA,TRBJ2-3,NA,TGTGCCAGCAGCGCCCTAGCGCGCACAGATACGCAGTATTTT,CASSALARTDTQYF
TRBV7-6,few,TRBJ2-1,NA,TGTGCCAGCACAAACAGCGGTGAGCAGTTCTTC,CASTNSGEQFF
TRBV7-6,once,TRBJ2-7,NA,TGTGCCAGCAGCTCCTTCAGGGGTTACGAGCAGTACTTC,CASSSFRGYEQYF
TRBV6-5,NA,TRBJ1-3,NA,TGTGCCAGCAGCCCTACAGAGACGAGAAACACCATATATTTT,CASSPTETRNTIYF
TRBV6-1,NA,TRBJ2-3,NA,TGTGCCACCAGTGAAAGATGGGGCAGGGAGTTTCGCACAGATACGCAGTATTTT,CATSERWGREFRTDTQYF
TRBV9,few,TRBJ2-1,TRBD1,TGTGCCAGCAGCTGGACAGGAGGCGTTGAGGGGGAGCAGTTCTTC,CASSWTGGVEGEQFF
TRBV9,once,TRBJ2-7,TRBD1,TGTGCCAGCAGCCCCACCGGGACAGGCTACGAGCAGTACTTC,CASSPTGTGYEQYF
TRBV15,NA,TRBJ1-1,NA,TGTGCCACCAGCAGAGTACGAGAAATTAACACTGAAGCTTTCTTT,CATSRVREINTEAFF
TRBV7-3,NA,TRBJ2-3,TRBD1,TGTGCCAGCAGCTCGACAGGGGCCAGCACAGATACGCAGTATTTT,CASSSTGASTDTQYF
TRBV5-1,NA,TRBJ1-1,TRBD1,TGCGCCAGCAGGCAGGACAGGTACACTGAAGCTTTCTTT,CASRQDRYTEAFF
TRBV5-1,NA,TRBJ1-2,NA,TGCGCCAGCAAGGAAGGGGATCCTTATGGCTACACCTTC,CASKEGDPYGYTF
TRBV4-1,NA,TRBJ2-7,NA,TGCGCCAGCAGCCAAGTTCGAGGGAGCCAGTACTTC,CASSQVRGSQYF
TRBV28,once,TRBJ2-2,NA,TGTGCCAGCAGTCTGACCCTTGCGGGCACCGGGGAGCTGTTTTTT,CASSLTLAGTGELFF
TRBV29-1,NA,TRBJ2-3,TRBD2,TGCAGCGTTGAGGGGGCTAGCGGGGGCCCCTCACATACGCAGTATTTT,CSVEGASGGPSHTQYF
TRBV28,NA,TRBJ2-2,NA,TGTGCCAGCACTTATACCGGGGCCGGGGAGCTGTTTTTT,CASTYTGAGELFF
TRBV9,NA,TRBJ1-1,NA,TGTGCCAGCAGCGTTGTGAACACTGAAGCTTTCTTT,CASSVVNTEAFF
TRBV7-6,few,TRBJ2-7,TRBD2,TGTGCCAGCAGCTTGGCAAATCCGGGACTAGGACCCTACGAGCAGTACTTC,CASSLANPGLGPYEQYF
TRBV10-3,NA,TRBJ1-5,NA,TGTGCCATCAGTGATGGAGTCAATCAACCCCAGCATTTT,CAISDGVNQPQHF
TRBV28,NA,TRBJ1-5,NA,TGTGCCATCCTGACCCAAAGAGATGGTCAGCCCCAGCATTTT,CAILTQRDGQPQHF